Detailed here is one T cell receptor (beta chain). Its specificity is unknown. This CDR3 region has 16 residues. CDR1 and CDR2 (germline): SNHLY, FYNNEI. V was cut by 6 bases and J by 3 bases, with 15 bases left in between. This specimen comes from a study of cytotoxic CD8 clonotypes in ibrutinib-treated CLL. Study conclusions and caveats: Public clonotypes were uncommon and contracted or stayed stable on treatment. Rising at ibrutinib response, clonality subsequently fell back toward baseline at progression.

Investigators sought sequencing depths of between 1 in 200,000 and 1 in 1 million T cells. The data were produced by immunoSEQ multiplex PCR, yet TCRdb's version contains in-frame clones alone and is incomplete. The repertoire includes nearly 300,000 clones, approximately 79% of them detected once, and about 5.7% sits in the top ten. This chain uses TRBV2 with TRBJ1-6; D is undetermined. The clonotype originates from a human donor with chronic lymphocytic leukemia. This sample comprised PBMCs, obtained at disease progression, from a patient treated with ibrutinib. The CDR3 loop reads CASRLSQTVYNSPLHF. The CDR3 coding sequence is TGTGCCAGCAGACTGAGCCAGACCGTCTATAATTCACCCCTCCACTTT.